This TCR beta chain was obtained from a study of T-cell reconstitution after alpha-beta-depleted transplantation in children. As it was prepared, the TCRbeta library received unique molecular identifiers. TCRdb analysed the PCR reads with MiXCR anew, one entry per CDR3 protein. The sample has almost 600,000 distinct CDR3 sequences, roughly a quarter seen once. As concerns this clonotype: The antigen is unknown.

Whole-study results and caveats: Counts and diversity of T cells one year after transplant came mostly from newly produced T cells. At around two months after transplant, the alpha-beta T cells were reportedly derived from several hundred expanded clones that came from non-depleted graft cells.

CDR3 length: 16 amino acids. CDR1 is SGDLS, CDR2 YYNGEE, per germline. Trimming removed 3 bases at V and 0 bases at J, with 13 bases between. The material was PBMCs, obtained before TCRalphabeta/CD19-depleted stem cell transplant. V is TRBV9 and J is TRBJ2-1; TRBD2 might be the D (5 bases). The sequence derives from a boy under three years old with Wiskott-Aldrich syndrome, due to receive a stem cell transplant. The CDR3 sequence: CASSARLSTSYNEQFF. In DNA, the CDR3 is TGTGCCAGCAGCGCCCGACTATCTACCTCCTACAATGAGCAGTTCTTC.